The subject of this entry is one T cell receptor (beta chain). The Seattle site enrolled patients during active infection and followed them longitudinally. In the source study's methods: Quantification of nucleated cells was approximated via reference gene primer amplification. The method was immunoSEQ multiplex PCR; TCRdb's version includes in-frame clones alone and lacks a portion of them. V and J calls and clone size come straight from that table; D and trimming were deduced from the DNA. Found here are more than 95,000 clones, 74% of them singletons; the top ten hold approximately 6%. The data are from a study of blood T cell repertoires in COVID-19. About the research overall: Spain, Italy and the United States supplied samples that represented acute and convalescent COVID-19. Sources were T cells, B-cell-depleted T cells, or PBMCs; the material itself was cDNA or gDNA.

Germline loops: CDR1 DFQATT, CDR2 SNEGSKA (reference sequence). Trimming took 3 bases from V and 6 from J; bases not matched to a gene: 12. CDR3 length: 16 amino acids. V usage is TRBV20-1 and J usage is TRBJ2-1, with TRBD2 matching over 9 bases. The receptor was isolated from a man at least 80 years old with COVID-19, enrolled during active disease. Specimen: peripheral blood. The CDR3 region has the DNA TGCAGTGCTAGTGGCGGTAGCGGGAGACCAGGCAATGAGCAGTTCTTC. The encoded protein is CSASGGSGRPGNEQFF.